This TCR beta chain was captured in a study of blood T cell repertoires in COVID-19. As for the study in general: Acute and convalescent COVID-19 samples came from the United States, Italy and Spain.

The CDR3 runs 16 residues. Trimming removed 5 bases from V and 0 bases from J; junction bases left unmatched: 4. Germline V CDR1 and CDR2: MDHEN, SYDVKM. Adults between about 18 and 95 years of age took part from fewer than 30 US areas. Clones were read by immunoSEQ multiplex PCR, and TCRdb kept only the in-frame ones, dropping some. Of over 350,000 clones in the sample, around nine tenths were seen once. The V call is TRBV28, the J call TRBJ1-3; 10 bases are a match to TRBD1. This clonotype originated in a woman aged 45-65 years who had recovered from COVID-19. Sequenced material: PBMCs or T cells enriched from blood (not recorded which). The CDR3 loop reads CASSTRQGASGNTIYF. In DNA, the CDR3 is TGTGCCAGCAGTACCCGACAGGGGGCCTCTGGAAACACCATATATTTT.